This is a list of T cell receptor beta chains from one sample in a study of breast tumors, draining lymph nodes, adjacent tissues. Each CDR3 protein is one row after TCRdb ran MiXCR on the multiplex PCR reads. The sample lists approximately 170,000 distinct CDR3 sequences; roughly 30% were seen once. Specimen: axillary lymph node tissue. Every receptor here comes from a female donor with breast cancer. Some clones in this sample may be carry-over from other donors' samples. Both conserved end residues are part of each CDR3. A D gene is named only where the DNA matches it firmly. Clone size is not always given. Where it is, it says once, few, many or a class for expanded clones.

DNA: TGTGCCAGCAGCCCAGATAAGGGTATACAAGAGACCCAGTACTTC
CDR3: CASSPDKGIQETQYF
J: TRBJ2-5
D: .
size: .
V: TRBV2
length: 15

DNA: TGTGCCAGCCGGGATAGGGGCCGGGGCACAGATACGCAGTATTTT
CDR3: CASRDRGRGTDTQYF
J: TRBJ2-3
D: .
size: many
V: TRBV11-2
length: 15

DNA: TGTGCCAGCATCCCAGACAGGACCCACTATGGCTACACCTTC
CDR3: CASIPDRTHYGYTF
J: TRBJ1-2
D: .
size: many
V: TRBV6-6
length: 14

DNA: TGCGCCAGCAGCCCCAGACTAGCGGGAGGGCCTCAAAGTGAGCAGTTCTTC
CDR3: CASSPRLAGGPQSEQFF
J: TRBJ2-1
D: TRBD2
size: many
V: TRBV4-1
length: 17

DNA: TGTGCCAGCAGTTACTTGGACGGGGGGCCCACCGGGGAGCTGTTTTTT
CDR3: CASSYLDGGPTGELFF
J: TRBJ2-2
D: .
size: few
V: TRBV6-6
length: 16

DNA: TGCAGCGTTAAGTTAAGTGATAATTCACCCCTCCACTTT
CDR3: CSVKLSDNSPLHF
J: TRBJ1-6
D: .
size: many
V: TRBV29-1
length: 13

DNA: TGCAGCGTTCCAGGGTCTGGGGCCAACGTCCTGACTTTC
CDR3: CSVPGSGANVLTF
J: TRBJ2-6
D: .
size: many
V: TRBV29-1
length: 13

DNA: TGTGCCAGCAAAGGGCAGGGGGGGAATGAGCAGTTCTTC
CDR3: CASKGQGGNEQFF
J: TRBJ2-1
D: .
size: .
V: TRBV6-2/TRBV6-3
length: 13

DNA: TGTGCCAGCAGCCCACCACCGGGACAGGCCCGCCGGTATGGCTACACCTTC
CDR3: CASSPPPGQARRYGYTF
J: TRBJ1-2
D: TRBD1
size: many
V: TRBV5-6
length: 17

DNA: TGTGCCAGCAGCCTTGACAGCAACACTGAAGCTTTCTTT
CDR3: CASSLDSNTEAFF
J: TRBJ1-1
D: .
size: .
V: TRBV6-6
length: 13

DNA: TGTGCCAGCAGCGGGGACAGGGGAGTAAATCAGCCCCAGCATTTT
CDR3: CASSGDRGVNQPQHF
J: TRBJ1-5
D: TRBD1
size: many
V: TRBV6-1
length: 15

DNA: TGTGCCAGCACCCGAACACAGGGGACCGGCTACACCTTC
CDR3: CASTRTQGTGYTF
J: TRBJ1-2
D: TRBD1
size: many
V: TRBV19
length: 13

DNA: TGTGCCAGCAGTCCAATAAGCGGGGGGGCCTCTATTAGCTCCTACAATGAGCAGTTCTTC
CDR3: CASSPISGGASISSYNEQFF
J: TRBJ2-1
D: TRBD2
size: .
V: TRBV6-2/TRBV6-3
length: 20

DNA: TGTGCCAGAGTCGGGGCCGCTGAGTATGGCTACACCTTC
CDR3: CARVGAAEYGYTF
J: TRBJ1-2
D: .
size: many
V: TRBV19
length: 13

DNA: TGTGCCAGTAGCAGAGGATACAGGGTAAGCTTGGACGAGCAGTACTTC
CDR3: CASSRGYRVSLDEQYF
J: TRBJ2-7
D: .
size: many
V: TRBV19
length: 16

DNA: TGCGCCGGCAGCCAGACAGAGTACGATGAGCAGTTCTTC
CDR3: CAGSQTEYDEQFF
J: TRBJ2-1
D: .
size: .
V: TRBV5-1
length: 13

DNA: TGTGCCAGCAGCCACCGGGACGGCTTCGGCGAGCAGTACTTC
CDR3: CASSHRDGFGEQYF
J: TRBJ2-7
D: .
size: many
V: TRBV7-6
length: 14

DNA: TGCGCCAGCAGCTTGGGGGCAGGGTCCAGCGGGGCCTCCTACGAGCAGTACTTC
CDR3: CASSLGAGSSGASYEQYF
J: TRBJ2-7
D: TRBD2
size: many
V: TRBV5-1
length: 18

DNA: TGTGCCAGCAGTTCGGGACGGGTCACTGAAGCTTTCTTT
CDR3: CASSSGRVTEAFF
J: TRBJ1-1
D: .
size: .
V: TRBV6-6
length: 13

DNA: TGTGCCAGCTACGACAGGGAGGGTGGCACAGATACGCAGTATTTT
CDR3: CASYDREGGTDTQYF
J: TRBJ2-3
D: .
size: many
V: TRBV12-3/TRBV12-4
length: 15

DNA: TGTGCCAGCACCCTGCGCCCGGACGGCACCGGGGAGCTGTTTTTT
CDR3: CASTLRPDGTGELFF
J: TRBJ2-2
D: .
size: many
V: TRBV6-2/TRBV6-3
length: 15

DNA: TGTGCCAGCAGTCCGCTTAACAGGGGGCGAATTAGTGGTAATGGCTACACCTTC
CDR3: CASSPLNRGRISGNGYTF
J: TRBJ1-2
D: TRBD1
size: few
V: TRBV6-5
length: 18

DNA: TGTGCCAGCAGTAGGGGGGGGGCACACGAGCAGTACTTC
CDR3: CASSRGGAHEQYF
J: TRBJ2-7
D: .
size: .
V: TRBV13
length: 13

DNA: TGCGCCAGCAGCCCAGGAGGAACAGGTGACTACTATGGCTACACCTTC
CDR3: CASSPGGTGDYYGYTF
J: TRBJ1-2
D: .
size: many
V: TRBV4-1
length: 16

DNA: TGCAGTGCTCGCCTCGGGCAGAGCTCCTACAATGAGCAGTTCTTC
CDR3: CSARLGQSSYNEQFF
J: TRBJ2-1
D: .
size: many
V: TRBV20-1
length: 15

DNA: TGTGCCAGTAGTACCCAAGCGGGGCGCACAGATACGCAGTATTTT
CDR3: CASSTQAGRTDTQYF
J: TRBJ2-3
D: TRBD2
size: many
V: TRBV19
length: 15

DNA: TGTGCCAGCAGTGACCCGTTCTACGAGCAGTACTTC
CDR3: CASSDPFYEQYF
J: TRBJ2-7
D: .
size: many
V: TRBV2
length: 12

DNA: TGTGCCAGCAGTGAAGAATCGGGGCTTAACCTTGGAAGTGGCTACACCTTC
CDR3: CASSEESGLNLGSGYTF
J: TRBJ1-2
D: .
size: many
V: TRBV2
length: 17

DNA: TGTGCCACCAGTGATGTGGGAGCCTATGGCTACACCTTC
CDR3: CATSDVGAYGYTF
J: TRBJ1-2
D: .
size: many
V: TRBV24-1
length: 13

DNA: TGTGCCAGCAGCTTAGCAGTCGCCGGTTCCTCTGGAAACACCATATATTTT
CDR3: CASSLAVAGSSGNTIYF
J: TRBJ1-3
D: .
size: many
V: TRBV7-9
length: 17

DNA: TGTGCCAGCAGAGCGGGTGTTATCAATGAGACCCAGTACTTC
CDR3: CASRAGVINETQYF
J: TRBJ2-5
D: .
size: .
V: TRBV2
length: 14

DNA: TGTGCCAGCAGCATACAGCTATCGAGGACTGAAGCTTTCTTT
CDR3: CASSIQLSRTEAFF
J: TRBJ1-1
D: .
size: .
V: TRBV11-3
length: 14